These 16 T cell receptor delta chains originate from one sample sequenced in a study of gamma-delta T cells after stem cell transplantation. TCRdb re-called the RT-PCR reads with CATT. Among roughly 1,400 delta-chain clones listed, 1.5% to 2% were seen once. Sequenced sample: gamma-delta T cells. Receptors were obtained from a human donor. It is not recorded whose cells these are; they may come from a transplant donor.

About this clone: With a far larger clone one base away, a read error is the likely cause. Within the sample, other DNA sequences also encode this same CDR3. The CDR3 DNA sequence: TGTGCTCTTGGGGCCCTAGTATCTACACTTACTGGGGGTCTTAGCTCCTGGGACACCCGGCAGATGTTTTTC. This translates into CALGALVSTLTGGLSSWDTRQMFF. V is TRDV1 and J is TRDJ3; 8 positions agree with TRDD3. The CDR3 spans 24 residues. From germline, CDR1 is TSWWSYY and CDR2 QGS.

In this sample, this clone turned up a few times. This DNA's translation and the protein TCRdb lists, from a much larger clone, do not match at residue 4, likely due to a read error; the protein shown is translated from the DNA. The J gene is TRDJ2, the V gene TRDV1; the D gene could be TRDD2 or TRDD3 (5 bases each). The germline gives CDR1 TSWWSYY, CDR2 QGS. The CDR3 is made up of 21 amino acids. This CDR3 is CALREPHFPDRGESLTAQLFF. The CDR3 DNA is TGTGCTCTTAGGGAACCTCACTTCCCTGATCGGGGAGAGTCTTTGACAGCACAACTCTTCTTT.

This clone was picked up a small number of times. This clone may be a read error of a much larger clone one base away. This chain joins TRDV1 and TRDJ2; no clear D gene. Trimming left V 7 bases short and J 3 bases short, with 21 bases between. Germline assignment: CDR1 TSWWSYY and CDR2 QGS. There are 17 residues in the CDR3. CDR3 in DNA: TGTGCTCTTGCTTACCCCTTACTGCATTCCATGACAGCACAACTCTTCTTT. The encoded protein is CALAYPLLHSMTAQLFF.

This clone has a handful of counts. The TCRdb protein, from a much larger clone, departs from this DNA's translation at residue 16, likely by read error; the protein shown derives from the DNA. The chain is built from TRDV1 and TRDJ1; TRDD3 might be the D (5 bases). Germline V gives CDR1 TSWWSYY, CDR2 QGS. The CDR3 has 19 amino acids. The CDR3 region has the DNA TGTGCTCTTGGGGTCGGCCCTCTGAGGGATTTCTGTGTCACCGATAGACTCATCTTT. It yields the protein CALGVGPLRDFCVTDRLIF.

This clone has a handful of counts. The TCRdb protein comes from a much larger clone and disagrees with this DNA's translation at residue 15, likely due to a read error; the protein given here is derived from the DNA. This chain connects TRDV2 to TRDJ1, with 10 bases matching TRDD3. CDR1 is GEAIGNYY and CDR2 is EKD in the germline V gene. The CDR3 has 16 amino acids. CDR3 nucleotides: TGTGCCTGTGACACTGTGGGGGATACTTACCCCGATAAACTCACCTTT. Residues: CACDTVGDTYPDKLTF.

To note about this clone: A read error is the likely source, as a far larger clone sits one nucleotide away. Other DNA sequences within the sample encode an identical CDR3. The chain employs TRDV1 and TRDJ1; TRDD3 is a possible D gene (6 bases). There are 21 residues in the CDR3. The germline gives CDR1 TSWWSYY, CDR2 QGS. V lost 3 bases, J lost 4 bases, and 33 bases lay in between. The CDR3 spells CALGDDLRGLHRGTADDKLIF. As DNA, the CDR3 is TGTGCTCTTGGGGACGATCTGAGAGGCCTCCACCGGGGGACTGCGGACGATAAACTCATCTTT.

This clone is medium-sized within its sample. The likely explanation is a read error, given a far larger clone one base away. Within the sample, other DNA sequences also encode this same CDR3. The chain carries TRDV3 and TRDJ1; 9 nucleotides match TRDD3. Germline V gives CDR1 TVYSNPD, CDR2 GDNSRS (reference sequence). The CDR3 is made up of 19 amino acids. With V trimmed by 1 base and J by 6 bases, 24 bases remained unmatched. The CDR3 nucleotides are TGTGCCTTTAATTGTCCCCTGCCCTGGGGGATCCGACGTGAGTATAAACTCATCTTT. It specifies CAFNCPLPWGIRREYKLIF.

This clone ranks as medium-sized. A read error likely explains this, since a far larger clone differs by one base. The chain carries TRDV1 and TRDJ1; 9 nucleotides agree with TRDD3. J gave up 4 bases and V 3 bases, and 27 bases lay outside the gene matches. The germline V gene encodes CDR1 TSWWSYY and CDR2 QGS. The CDR3 sequence is 22 residues long. The CDR3 loop reads CALGDLHTGYWGTDPYIDKLIF. The CDR3 DNA reads TGTGCTCTTGGGGACCTCCATACGGGGTACTGGGGGACCGACCCGTACATCGATAAACTCATCTTT.

This clone was seen more than once but under ten times. TCRdb's listed protein matches a much larger clone and diverges from this DNA's translation at residue 15, likely through a read error; the protein shown comes from the DNA. The chain links TRDV1 to TRDJ1; maybe TRDD2 (9 bases). Germline V gene data show CDR1 as TSWWSYY and CDR2 as QGS. V was clipped by 5 bases and J by 0 bases, with 34 bases between them. CDR3 length equals 22 residues. The CDR3, as DNA: TGTGCTCTTGGGTACCATTTTTGCCTTCCTACGTTACTGGGGGGCTACACCGATAAACTCATCTTT. This codes for CALGYHFCLPTLLGGYTDKLIF.

This clone appeared a few times. This is likely an artifact of a read error, given a far larger clone one base away. Other DNA sequences in the sample encode the same CDR3. CDR3 sequence (DNA): TGTGCCTGTGACACGAATAGCTTCCTACGTTGGGGGATACGCCCGTACACCGATAAACTCATCTTT. It encodes CACDTNSFLRWGIRPYTDKLIF. The chain joins TRDV2 to TRDJ1; 11 bases line up with TRDD3. CDR3 length: 22 residues. J gave up 0 bases and V 1 base, and 21 bases lay outside the gene matches. Germline CDR1 is GEAIGNYY and CDR2 is EKD.

Concerning this clone itself: A far more abundant clone sits one base away, making this likely a read error. Other DNA sequences of this sample code for an identical CDR3. This sequence joins TRDV3 and TRDJ1, with D possibly matching TRDD3 (5 bases). Trimming shortened V by 2 bases and J by 0 bases, and 43 bases separated the two germline ends. The CDR3 spans 24 residues. The V gene's germline CDR1 is TVYSNPD and CDR2 GDNSRS (reference sequence). CDR3: CAFVGTVTFVFNSLPIQDTDKLIF. CDR3 bases: TGTGCCTTTGTGGGGACCGTTACCTTTGTCTTCAATTCACTCCCGATTCAGGACACCGATAAACTCATCTTT.

As concerns this clone: The protein recorded in TCRdb matches a much larger clone and deviates from this DNA's translation at residue 10, suggesting a read error; the protein here is obtained by translating the DNA. The chain carries TRDV2 and TRDJ1, with 8 bases aligning to TRDD3. The junction had 9 bases not matched to a gene; V was cut back by 1 base and J by 0 bases. There are 17 residues in the CDR3. The germline V gene encodes CDR1 GEAIGNYY and CDR2 EKD. CDR3 DNA sequence: TGTGCCTGTGACACGGTGGGGATACAGGAGGACACCGATAAACTCATCTTT. Translated, it gives CACDTVGIQEDTDKLIF.

This clone has a handful of counts. The protein TCRdb gives is from a much larger clone and does not agree with this DNA's translation at residue 6, likely a read error; the protein shown here comes from the DNA. The chain has TRDV2 and TRDJ1, with D perhaps matching TRDD3 (5 bases). V dropped 2 bases and J dropped 1 base, with 22 bases sitting between them. The CDR3 sequence is 18 residues long. From germline, CDR1 is GEAIGNYY and CDR2 EKD. The CDR3 bases are TGTGCCTGTGACAACGCGGGGGTCCCTAAGACGTCCACCGATAAACTCATCTTT. Amino acid sequence: CACDNAGVPKTSTDKLIF.

This clone was found a few times. TCRdb's listed protein matches a much larger clone and diverges from this DNA's translation at residue 13, likely through a read error; the protein shown comes from the DNA. The chain combines TRDV1 with TRDJ1; 9 nucleotides agree with TRDD3. The trim removed 1 base at V and 4 bases at J, leaving 25 bases unmatched. From germline, CDR1 is TSWWSYY and CDR2 QGS. This CDR3 is built from 22 residues. The CDR3 here is CALGERTYLHWGTHELSDKLIF. In nucleotides, the CDR3 is TGTGCTCTTGGGGAACGGACCTACCTTCACTGGGGGACACACGAATTAAGCGATAAACTCATCTTT.

In regard to this clone: The TCRdb protein comes from a much larger clone and disagrees with this DNA's translation at residue 5, likely due to a read error; the protein given here is derived from the DNA. The chain joins TRDV1 to TRDJ1, with a weak D call TRDD3 (6 bases). Germline V gives CDR1 TSWWSYY, CDR2 QGS. V lost 4 bases to trimming and J lost 2 bases, with 23 bases between them. The CDR3 covers 18 residues. The DNA of the CDR3 is TGTGCTCTTGGGGGACTCCTGCCTGGGGATGGGGATACCGATAAACTCATCTTT. This encodes CALGGLLPGDGDTDKLIF.

This clone was observed a handful of times. A far larger clone differs by one base, so this is likely a read error. Other DNA variants within this sample encode the same CDR3. This sequence joins TRDV2 and TRDJ3, with 7 bases lining up with TRDD3. Germline V gene data show CDR1 as GEAIGNYY and CDR2 as EKD. This CDR3 comprises 17 residues. This chain's CDR3 is CACDTVGETWDTRQMFF. In DNA, the CDR3 is TGTGCCTGTGACACCGTGGGGGAGACCTGGGACACCAGACAGATGTTTTTC.